Shown below are 3 T cell receptor beta chains from a single sample sequenced in a study of T cells after yellow fever vaccination. TCRdb re-called the 5' RACE reads through MiXCR, storing one row per CDR3 protein. The sample contains hundreds of thousands of distinct CDR3 sequences, approximately 18% of which appear only once. The source material was PBMCs, sampled before the yellow fever booster vaccination. Every receptor here comes from a man aged 18 to 29 who received the YFV17D yellow fever vaccine.

This clonotype occurred a few times. In nucleotides, the CDR3 is TGTGCCAGCAGTTTGGGAGGGGGCGCCGGAGGCTACACCTTC. This gives the protein CASSLGGGAGGYTF. The genes are TRBV12-3 or TRBV12-4 and TRBJ1-2; TRBD1 agrees at 7 bases. The CDR3 is 14 amino acids. After removal of 3 bases from V and 8 bases from J, the junction contained 9 bases not matched to a gene.

V and J are TRBV9 and TRBJ2-6; TRBD1 or TRBD2 may be the D gene (5 bases each). Germline values: CDR1 SGDLS, CDR2 YYNGEE. Trimming left V 1 base short and J 2 bases short, with 7 bases between. The CDR3 covers 15 residues. For the CDR3, the DNA is TGTGCCAGCAGCGTACGGGGCGCTGGGGCCAACGTCCTGACTTTC. Residues: CASSVRGAGANVLTF.

This clonotype was found a few times. The rearrangement uses TRBV7-3 and TRBJ2-7, with D unclear. Germline V gives CDR1 SGHTA, CDR2 FQGTGA. This CDR3 is built from 13 residues. Trimming left V 2 bases short and J 3 bases short, with 8 bases between. This chain's CDR3 is CASSLSHGYEQYF. Written as DNA, the CDR3 is TGTGCCAGCAGCTTATCGCACGGCTACGAGCAGTACTTC.